This T cell receptor (beta chain) stems from a study of T cells in Graves' hyperthyroidism and ophthalmopathy. This CDR3 is built from 15 residues. Trimming pared 2 bases from V and 1 base from J, leaving 11 bases between. Germline V gene lookup returns CDR1 SGHTA and CDR2 FQGNSA. Newly diagnosed hyperthyroidism, duration under 2 months, in patients aged 18 to 65. On the basis of clinical symptoms, serum thyroxine and TRAb, thyroid ultrasound and orbital computed tomography, diagnoses were made. Amplification of TCR beta CDR3 regions was performed using RNA transcripts as template. HTBI primers were used for first-round RT-PCR of the TCR CDR3. TCRdb reanalysed the multiplex PCR reads using MiXCR and keeps one entry per CDR3 protein. This table has over 700,000 distinct CDR3 sequences, roughly a third appearing once. This clonotype was seen many times.

This chain links TRBV7-2 with TRBJ2-5; maybe TRBD2 (5 bases). Sequencing was performed on blood. The receptor comes from a woman in her 40s with Graves' hyperthyroidism. CDR3 residues: CASSLLAAGQETQYF. CDR3 DNA: TGTGCCAGCAGCTTACTTGCCGCGGGCCAAGAGACCCAGTACTTC.